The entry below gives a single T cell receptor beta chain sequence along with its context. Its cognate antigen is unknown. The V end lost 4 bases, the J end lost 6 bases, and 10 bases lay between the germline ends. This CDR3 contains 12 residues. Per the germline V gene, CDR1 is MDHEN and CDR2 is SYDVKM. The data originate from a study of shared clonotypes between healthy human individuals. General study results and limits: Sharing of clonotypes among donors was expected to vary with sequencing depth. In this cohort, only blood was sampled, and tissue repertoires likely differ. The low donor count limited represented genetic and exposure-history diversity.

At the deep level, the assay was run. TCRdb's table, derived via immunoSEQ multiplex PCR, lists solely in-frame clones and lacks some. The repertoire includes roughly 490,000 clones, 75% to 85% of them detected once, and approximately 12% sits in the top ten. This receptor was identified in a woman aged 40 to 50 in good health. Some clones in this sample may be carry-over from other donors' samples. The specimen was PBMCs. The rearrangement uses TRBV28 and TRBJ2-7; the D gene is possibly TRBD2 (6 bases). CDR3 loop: CASSSPGVEQYF. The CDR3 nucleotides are TGTGCCAGCAGTTCCCCGGGGGTCGAGCAGTACTTC.